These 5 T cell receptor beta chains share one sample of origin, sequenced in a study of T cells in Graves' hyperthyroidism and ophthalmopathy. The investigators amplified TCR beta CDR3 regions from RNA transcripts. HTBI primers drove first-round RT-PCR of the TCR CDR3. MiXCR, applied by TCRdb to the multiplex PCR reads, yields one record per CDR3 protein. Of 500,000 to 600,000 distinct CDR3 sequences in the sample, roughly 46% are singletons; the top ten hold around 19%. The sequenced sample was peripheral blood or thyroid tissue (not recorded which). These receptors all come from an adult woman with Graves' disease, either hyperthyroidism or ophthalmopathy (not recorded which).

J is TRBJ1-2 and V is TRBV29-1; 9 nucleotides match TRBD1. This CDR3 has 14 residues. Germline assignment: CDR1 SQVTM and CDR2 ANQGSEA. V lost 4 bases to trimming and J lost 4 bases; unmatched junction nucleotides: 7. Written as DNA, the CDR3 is TGCAGCGTTGGGAGACAGGGGGTCCGCTATGGCTACACCTTC. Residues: CSVGRQGVRYGYTF.

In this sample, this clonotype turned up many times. This CDR3 reads CSVGRLGNHGYTF. The CDR3 DNA is TGCAGCGTTGGAAGGCTCGGGAACCATGGCTACACCTTC. The chain employs TRBV29-1 and TRBJ1-2, with no clear D. Trimming removed 4 bases from V and 6 bases from J, with 15 bases in between. Germline values: CDR1 SQVTM, CDR2 ANQGSEA. This CDR3 has 13 amino acids.

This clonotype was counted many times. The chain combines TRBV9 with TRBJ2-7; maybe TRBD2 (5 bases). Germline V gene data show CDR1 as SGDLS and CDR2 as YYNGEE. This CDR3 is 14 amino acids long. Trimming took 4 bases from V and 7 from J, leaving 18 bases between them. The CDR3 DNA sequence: TGTGCCAGCAGCCCCGAGGGCTATCCCAAGGAGCAGTACTTC. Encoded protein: CASSPEGYPKEQYF.

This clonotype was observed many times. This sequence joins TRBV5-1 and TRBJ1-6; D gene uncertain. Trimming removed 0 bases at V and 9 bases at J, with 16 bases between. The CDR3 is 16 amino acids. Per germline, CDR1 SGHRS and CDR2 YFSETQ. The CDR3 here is CASSLVAAGYGSPLHF. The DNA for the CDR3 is TGCGCCAGCAGCTTGGTGGCCGCGGGCTACGGTTCACCCCTCCACTTT.

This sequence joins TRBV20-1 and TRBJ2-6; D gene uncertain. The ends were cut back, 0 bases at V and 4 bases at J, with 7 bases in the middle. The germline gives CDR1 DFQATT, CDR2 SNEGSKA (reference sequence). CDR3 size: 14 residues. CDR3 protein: CSARDSNGANVLTF. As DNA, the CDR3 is TGCAGTGCTAGAGATAGTAACGGGGCCAACGTCCTGACTTTC.